The clone carrying this TCR beta chain has just a few counts. Its antigen is unknown. Between the trimmed V and J ends, which lost 7 bases and 0 bases, there was a span of 16 bases. Germline loops: CDR1 WSHSY, CDR2 SAAADI. This CDR3 contains 16 residues. The data derive from a study of OX40 agonist ivuxolimab in advanced cancers. Overall study results and limits: Averaging showed that CD8+ T cells had more expanded clones than CD4+ did.

The method was immunoSEQ multiplex PCR; TCRdb's version includes in-frame clones alone and lacks a portion of them. The table records some 98,000 clones, 87% of them present only once. The gene calls are TRBV10-2 and TRBJ1-5; D is perhaps TRBD1 (6 bases). The TCR originated in an adult with an advanced solid tumor such as melanoma, head and neck, liver or kidney cancer. Sequencing used CD4+ or CD8+ T cells sorted from blood, obtained in a trial of the OX40 agonist ivuxolimab. The CDR3, as DNA: TGCGCCAGCACCCCCGGGGGCAGTCGTAGCAATCAGCCCCAGCATTTT. This translates into CASTPGGSRSNQPQHF.